The present T cell receptor beta chain was sequenced within a study of technical replicates of blood from a few donors. The assay was immunoSEQ multiplex PCR, and TCRdb's table has in-frame clones only and misses some. The sample holds around 80,000 clones, 95% to 98% seen once. The clonotype was recovered from a human donor in good health. Sequenced: T cells isolated from PBMCs.

CDR3 amino acids: CASSLASRSSQETQYF. The DNA of the CDR3 is TGCGCCAGCAGCTTGGCCTCACGATCCAGCCAAGAGACCCAGTACTTC. The V gene is TRBV5-1, the J gene TRBJ2-5; D unclear. V shed 0 bases and J shed 1 base, with 13 bases lying between them. In germline, CDR1 is SGHRS, CDR2 YFSETQ. The CDR3 covers 16 residues.